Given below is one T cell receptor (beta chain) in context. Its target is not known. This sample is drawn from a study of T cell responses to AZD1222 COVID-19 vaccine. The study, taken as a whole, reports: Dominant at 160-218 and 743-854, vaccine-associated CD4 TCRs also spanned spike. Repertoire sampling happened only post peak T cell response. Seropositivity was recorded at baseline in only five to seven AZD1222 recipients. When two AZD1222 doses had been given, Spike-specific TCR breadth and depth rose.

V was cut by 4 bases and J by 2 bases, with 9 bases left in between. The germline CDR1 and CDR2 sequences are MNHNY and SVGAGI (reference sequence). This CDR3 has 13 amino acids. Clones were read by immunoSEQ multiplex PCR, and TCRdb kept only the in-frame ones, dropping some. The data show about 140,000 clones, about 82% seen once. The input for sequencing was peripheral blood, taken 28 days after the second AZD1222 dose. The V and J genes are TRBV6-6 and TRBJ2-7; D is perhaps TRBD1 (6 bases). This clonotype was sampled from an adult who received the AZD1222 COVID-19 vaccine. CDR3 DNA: TGTGCCAGCAGTTCTCAGGGGCCCTACGAGCAGTACTTC. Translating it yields CASSSQGPYEQYF.